The 23 T cell receptor beta chains presented below share a single source sample, sequenced in a study of blood T cell repertoires in COVID-19 (TCRdb year 2020). The library was produced with the immunoSEQ multiplex PCR assay. TCRdb provides this immuneACCESS table in a form limited to in-frame rearrangements. Some clones are lacking; in checked studies, under half of them reflect an unresolved V gene, and why the rest are absent is not known. The table for this sample lists around 300,000 clones; around 86% of them were counted only once. Less than 2% of the sample goes to the ten largest clones. Sequencing was carried out using PBMCs or T cells enriched from blood (not recorded which). The receptors come from a woman aged 40 to 50 who had recovered from COVID-19.

In regard to this clone: The junction and the germline gene differ at one end; a read error may be behind it. V is TRBV7-8 and J is TRBJ2-7; 7 bases are a match to TRBD1. The CDR3 covers 12 residues. Germline V gives CDR1 SGHVS, CDR2 FQNEAQ. CDR3 sequence reads: CASSLDRGRYAF. The CDR3 DNA reads TGTGCCAGCAGCTTAGACAGGGGACGCTATGCTTTC.

The rearrangement links TRBV14 to TRBJ2-7; D unclear. Germline CDR1 and CDR2: SGHDN and FVKESK. Trimming cost V 3 bases and J 9 bases, with 9 bases left between them. This CDR3 has 11 residues. CDR3 residues: CASSHSVLQYF. CDR3 DNA sequence: TGTGCCAGCAGCCACTCAGTTCTGCAGTACTTC.

This sequence joins TRBV2 and TRBJ2-1, with D perhaps matching TRBD2 (6 bases). V shed 7 bases and J shed 0 bases, with 16 bases lying between them. CDR1 and CDR2 (germline): SNHLY, FYNNEI. The CDR3 is 16 amino acids. The CDR3 region has the DNA TGTGCCAGCACCCCCCCCGGGGGATCCTCCTACAATGAGCAGTTCTTC. It translates to CASTPPGGSSYNEQFF.

The genes are TRBV7-9 and TRBJ1-1; 10 nucleotides line up with TRBD1. The CDR3 covers 13 residues. Germline V lookup: CDR1 SEHNR, CDR2 FQNEAQ (reference sequence). After removal of 5 bases from V and 12 bases from J, the junction contained 9 bases not matched to a gene. The CDR3 region has the DNA TGTGCCAGCAGCCTAAGACAGGGGGCGAATTCTTTCTTT. Translating it yields CASSLRQGANSFF.

This clone was seen a single time. The gene calls are TRBV5-1 and TRBJ2-3, with TRBD2 matching over 8 bases. After removal of 0 bases from V and 4 bases from J, the junction contained 7 bases not matched to a gene. CDR1 SGHRS and CDR2 YFSETQ come from the germline V gene. This CDR3 has 16 amino acids. This CDR3 is CASSLERPGGPDTQYF. For the CDR3, the DNA is TGCGCCAGCAGCTTGGAGAGGCCGGGAGGGCCAGATACGCAGTATTTT.

J is TRBJ1-1 and V is TRBV11-2; no clear D gene. This CDR3 spans 16 amino acids. Germline V CDR1 and CDR2: SGHAT, FQNNGV. The V and J ends lost 1 base and 0 bases respectively, with 12 bases between them. The CDR3 sequence: CASSLGRQPLNTEAFF. For the CDR3, the DNA is TGTGCCAGCAGCTTAGGCAGGCAACCCTTGAACACTGAAGCTTTCTTT.

As concerns this clone: The same CDR3 can be traced to other DNA sequences in this sample. V and J are TRBV18 and TRBJ1-5, with 7 nucleotides matching TRBD1. The CDR3 spans 14 residues. V dropped 3 bases and J dropped 2; count of bases not matched to a gene: 1. The germline V gene has CDR1 KGHSH and CDR2 LQKENI. The CDR3 nucleotides are TGTGCCAGCTCACCGGGGACAGGCAATCAGCCCCAGCATTTT. This codes for CASSPGTGNQPQHF.

The chain links TRBV6-5 to TRBJ2-7, with 8 nucleotides matching TRBD1. V lost 3 bases and J lost 6; bases outside the gene matches: 13. The CDR3 spans 16 residues. Germline CDR1 MNHEY, CDR2 SVGAGI. The CDR3 sequence is CASSYGIGRGQGEQYF. The CDR3 bases are TGTGCCAGCAGTTATGGCATAGGCAGGGGGCAGGGCGAGCAGTACTTC.

The rearrangement uses TRBV6-2 or TRBV6-3 and TRBJ2-2, with 7 bases fitting TRBD1. The CDR3 is made up of 16 amino acids. Losses at the gene ends were 5 bases for V and 2 bases for J; bases not matched to a gene: 8. Per the germline V gene, CDR1 is MNHEY and CDR2 is SVGEGT. The CDR3 loop reads CASSPLGTDNTGELFF. The CDR3 coding sequence is TGTGCCAGCAGTCCACTCGGGACAGACAACACCGGGGAGCTGTTTTTT.

V is TRBV6-1 and J is TRBJ1-2; no definite D call. CDR3 size: 13 residues. V lost 3 bases and J lost 1, with 6 bases in between. CDR1 and CDR2 from the germline V gene are MNHNS and SASEGT. The chain's CDR3 is CASSDSHNYGYTF. CDR3 in DNA: TGTGCCAGCAGTGACAGTCATAACTATGGCTACACCTTC.

The chain carries TRBV6-5 and TRBJ1-2; 7 bases fit TRBD1. Germline CDR1 MNHEY, CDR2 SVGAGI. The CDR3 is 13 amino acids. Germline trimming cut 8 bases from V and 3 bases from J; bases unmatched to any gene: 6. The CDR3 is CASDRQGYYGYTF. CDR3 nucleotide sequence: TGTGCCAGCGACCGACAGGGTTACTATGGCTACACCTTC.

V gene TRBV18 combines with J gene TRBJ1-2; a possible D gene is TRBD1 (5 bases). CDR1 is KGHSH, CDR2 LQKENI, per germline. The CDR3 runs 14 residues. Trimming removed 0 bases at V and 6 bases at J, with 11 bases between. CDR3 DNA: TGTGCCAGCTCACCACCGGCCAGGGAACATGGCTACACCTTC. Amino acids: CASSPPAREHGYTF.

The chain combines TRBV4-1 with TRBJ1-1, with TRBD1 as a possible D gene (6 bases). The CDR3 sequence is 13 residues long. Germline values: CDR1 MGHRA, CDR2 YSYEKL. Trimming left V 7 bases short and J 2 bases short, with 11 bases between. The CDR3 DNA reads TGCGCCAGCACCAGGGGACCAAACACTGAAGCTTTCTTT. Its translation is CASTRGPNTEAFF.

The J gene is TRBJ1-2, the V gene TRBV19, with 12 bases that match TRBD1. The V segment lost 6 bases and the J segment 3 bases; nucleotides outside the gene matches: 5. The CDR3 totals 15 residues. The germline V gene has CDR1 LNHDA and CDR2 SQIVND (reference sequence). DNA of the CDR3: TGTGCCAGTAGAGGGACAGGGGGCAGGGACTATGGCTACACCTTC. Amino acids: CASRGTGGRDYGYTF.

For this clone: The same CDR3 can be traced to other DNA sequences in this sample. The rearrangement uses TRBV9 and TRBJ1-1; a possible D gene is TRBD1 (6 bases). The CDR3 totals 14 residues. CDR1 and CDR2 (germline): SGDLS, YYNGEE. V was cut by 0 bases and J by 2 bases, with 8 bases left in between. CDR3 sequence (DNA): TGTGCCAGCAGCGTAGGGACAGCCAACACTGAAGCTTTCTTT. It yields the protein CASSVGTANTEAFF.

The chain has TRBV2 and TRBJ2-5; no clear D. Trimming took 7 bases from V and 5 from J, leaving 8 bases between them. Germline CDR1 and CDR2: SNHLY and FYNNEI. CDR3 size: 11 residues. CDR3 in amino acids: CASKFQETQYF. The CDR3 DNA sequence: TGTGCCAGCAAGTTTCAGGAGACCCAGTACTTC.

This clone was seen only once. The chain recombines TRBV5-1 with TRBJ1-3; possibly TRBD1 for D (5 bases). Deletions cut 3 bases from V and 8 bases from J, with 15 bases between. CDR1 is SGHRS and CDR2 is YFSETQ in the germline V gene. The CDR3 is made up of 14 amino acids. CDR3 amino acids: CASSSPHEGDTIYF. DNA of the CDR3: TGCGCCAGCAGCTCGCCGCATGAAGGGGACACCATATATTTT.

The chain combines TRBV30 with TRBJ2-1, with D possibly being TRBD1 (5 bases). Per germline, CDR1 GTSNPN and CDR2 SVGIG (reference sequence). Trimming stripped 7 bases from V and 4 bases from J, with 20 bases between. The length of the CDR3 is 15 residues. The CDR3 region has the DNA TGTGCCTCCACGATCAGAGGCAGGGTGTACAATGAGCAGTTCTTC. Protein: CASTIRGRVYNEQFF.

The chain is built from TRBV5-1 and TRBJ2-2; TRBD2 might be the D (5 bases). CDR3 length: 16 amino acids. Per the germline V gene, CDR1 is SGHRS and CDR2 is YFSETQ. V lost 2 bases, J lost 5 bases, and 16 bases lay in between. The CDR3 loop is CASSLVVVSETGELFF. CDR3 coding DNA: TGCGCCAGCAGCTTAGTGGTTGTTAGCGAGACCGGGGAGCTGTTTTTT. Based on the CDR3 plus reference TRBV5-1 and TRBJ2-2, the full variable domain is KAGVTQTPRYLIKTRGQQVTLSCSPISGHRSVSWYQQTPGQGLQFLFEYFSETQRNKGNFPGRFSGRQFSNSRSEMNVSTLELGDSALYLCASSLVVVSETGELFFGEGSRLTVL.

The J gene is TRBJ1-1, the V gene TRBV10-3; 10 bases map to TRBD1. J lost 3 bases, V lost 9 bases, and 7 bases had no gene match. The germline CDR1 and CDR2 sequences are ENHRY and SYGVKD. This CDR3 has 14 amino acids. Here the CDR3 DNA reads TGTGCCATTAGCCGGGACAGGGGTGACACTGAAGCTTTCTTT. Its protein product is CAISRDRGDTEAFF.

This chain links TRBV5-1 with TRBJ1-1, with a tentative D call TRBD1 (6 bases). Germline V gives CDR1 SGHRS, CDR2 YFSETQ. V was cut by 2 bases and J by 6 bases, with 11 bases left in between. The CDR3 has 13 residues. The DNA for the CDR3 is TGCGCCAGCAGCTTCACAGGGTCCTCTGAAGCTTTCTTT. Amino acids: CASSFTGSSEAFF.

The rearrangement links TRBV11-2 to TRBJ1-2; the match to TRBD1 covers 8 bases. After removal of 1 base from V and 5 bases from J, the junction contained 12 bases not matched to a gene. The CDR3 length is 17 residues. Germline CDR1 SGHAT, CDR2 FQNNGV. CDR3 coding DNA: TGTGCCAGCAGCTTAGGATTTAAGGGGACAGGACGTTATGGCTACACCTTC. It is translated as CASSLGFKGTGRYGYTF. Together with reference TRBV11-2 and TRBJ1-2, the CDR3 gives the full variable domain: EAGVAQSPRYKIIEKRQSVAFWCNPISGHATLYWYQQILGQGPKLLIQFQNNGVVDDSQLPKDRFSAERLKGVDSTLKIQPAKLEDSAVYLCASSLGFKGTGRYGYTFGSGTRLTVV.

J is TRBJ1-1 and V is TRBV5-8; 8 bases match TRBD1. Trimming cost V 4 bases and J 1 base; bases outside gene matches: 9. Germline assignment: CDR1 SGHTS and CDR2 YDEGEE. CDR3 length equals 16 residues. CDR3 DNA: TGTGCCAGCAGCCCGGTGGGTACAGGGGGGAACACTGAAGCTTTCTTT. Its translation: CASSPVGTGGNTEAFF.